A single TCR beta chain is shown here with its context. Other DNA sequences in this specimen translate into the identical CDR3. This CDR3 is built from 14 residues. The germline CDR1 and CDR2 sequences are SGHRS and YFSETQ. V was pared by 4 bases and J by 1 base, with 10 bases between. This record comes from a study of blood T cell repertoires in COVID-19. The table came from immunoSEQ multiplex PCR; TCRdb's copy has only in-frame clones and leaves some out. This table has around 250,000 clones, roughly 85% appearing once. Sequencing was carried out using peripheral blood. The chain employs TRBV5-1 and TRBJ2-3; tentatively, D is TRBD1 (6 bases). This TCR derives from a man aged 25 to 40 who had recovered from COVID-19. In DNA, the CDR3 is TGCGCCAGCAGCCTCCGACAGGGCACAGATACGCAGTATTTT. Its translation: CASSLRQGTDTQYF. The full variable domain, rest sourced from reference TRBV5-1 and TRBJ2-3, is KAGVTQTPRYLIKTRGQQVTLSCSPISGHRSVSWYQQTPGQGLQFLFEYFSETQRNKGNFPGRFSGRQFSNSRSEMNVSTLELGDSALYLCASSLRQGTDTQYFGPGTRLTVL.